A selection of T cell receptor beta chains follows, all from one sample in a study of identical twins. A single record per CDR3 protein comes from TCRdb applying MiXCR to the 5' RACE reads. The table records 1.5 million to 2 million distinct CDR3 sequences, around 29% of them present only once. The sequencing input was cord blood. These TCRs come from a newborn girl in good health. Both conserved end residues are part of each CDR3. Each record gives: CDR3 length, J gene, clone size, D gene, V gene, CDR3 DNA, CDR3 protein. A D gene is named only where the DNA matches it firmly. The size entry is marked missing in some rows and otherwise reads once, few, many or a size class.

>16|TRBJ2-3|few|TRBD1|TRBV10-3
TGTGCCATCAGTCCATACCCCGGGACAGGGACAGATACGCAGTATTTT
CAISPYPGTGTDTQYF
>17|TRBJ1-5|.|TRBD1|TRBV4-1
TGCGCCAGCAGCCGAAAAGGTCCCAGGGGGAAAGATCAGCCCCAGCATTTT
CASSRKGPRGKDQPQHF
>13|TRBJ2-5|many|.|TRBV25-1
TGTGCCAGCAGTCCCCTGGACGAAGAGACCCAGTACTTC
CASSPLDEETQYF
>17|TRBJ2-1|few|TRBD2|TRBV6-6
TGTGCCAGCAGTTACCCTCTAGCGGGGGGCCAAAGGGATGAGCAGTTCTTC
CASSYPLAGGQRDEQFF
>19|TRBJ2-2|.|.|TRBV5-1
TGCGCCAGCAGCTTGGTAGCCATCCTCCCGTTCGCGAACACCGGGGAGCTGTTTTTT
CASSLVAILPFANTGELFF
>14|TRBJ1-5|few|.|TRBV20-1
TGCAGTGCTAGCCGTCTATATAGCAATCAGCCCCAGCATTTT
CSASRLYSNQPQHF
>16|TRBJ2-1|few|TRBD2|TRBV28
TGTGCCAGCAGACTCGGGACTAGCGGCTCCTACAATGAGCAGTTCTTC
CASRLGTSGSYNEQFF
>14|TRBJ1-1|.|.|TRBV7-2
TGTGCCAGCAGCTCGGACACCTTGAACACTGAAGCTTTCTTT
CASSSDTLNTEAFF
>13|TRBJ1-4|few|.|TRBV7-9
TGTGCCAGCGCTGGTCAGGCTAATGAAAAACTGTTTTTT
CASAGQANEKLFF
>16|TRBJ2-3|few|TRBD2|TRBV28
TGTGCCAGCAGCACTATCGCTAGCGGAACCACAGATACGCAGTATTTT
CASSTIASGTTDTQYF
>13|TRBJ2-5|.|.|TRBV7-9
TGTGCCAGCAGCTTAGAATGGCCAGAGACCCAGTACTTC
CASSLEWPETQYF
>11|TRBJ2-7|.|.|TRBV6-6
TGTGCCATCTCATGGGGCTACGAGCAGTACTTC
CAISWGYEQYF
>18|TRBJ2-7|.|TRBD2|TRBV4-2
TGTGCCAGCAGCCAAGCCGGGACTAGCGGGGGGTTCTACAATGAGCAGTACTTC
CASSQAGTSGGFYNEQYF
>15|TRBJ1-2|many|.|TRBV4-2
TGTGCCAGCAGCCCCCTCGGGGGATCTTCCTATGGCTACACCTTC
CASSPLGGSSYGYTF
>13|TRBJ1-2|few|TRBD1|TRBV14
TGTGCCAGCAGCCGATGGGACAGCTATGGCTACACCTTC
CASSRWDSYGYTF
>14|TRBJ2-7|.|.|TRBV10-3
TGTGCCATCAGTGCTAGAGACGGCTCCTACGAGCAGTACTTC
CAISARDGSYEQYF
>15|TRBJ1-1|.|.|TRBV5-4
TGTGCCAGCAGCCCGGACGCACGACTAGACACTGAAGCTTTCTTT
CASSPDARLDTEAFF
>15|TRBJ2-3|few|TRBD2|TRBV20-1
TGCAGTGCGAGCGGGAGGGCCTTGGGTACAGATACGCAGTATTTT
CSASGRALGTDTQYF
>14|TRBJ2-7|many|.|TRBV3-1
TGTGCCAGCAGCCAAGAAAAGACGTACTACGAGCAGTACTTC
CASSQEKTYYEQYF
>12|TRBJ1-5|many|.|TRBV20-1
TGCAGTGCCCAGGGCGGCAATCAGCCCCAGCATTTT
CSAQGGNQPQHF
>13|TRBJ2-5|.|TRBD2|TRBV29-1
TGCAGCGTTGTGGGGACTAGTGACGGAGAGCAGTACTTC
CSVVGTSDGEQYF
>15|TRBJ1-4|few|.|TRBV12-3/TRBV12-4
TGTGCCAGCAGTTCTCGGACGGCAACTAATGAAAAACTGTTTTTT
CASSSRTATNEKLFF
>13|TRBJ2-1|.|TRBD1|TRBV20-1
TGCAGTGCTAACCGGGACAGGGGGAATGAGCAGTTCTTC
CSANRDRGNEQFF
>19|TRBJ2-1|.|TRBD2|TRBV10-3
TGTGCCATCAGTGATTCGAGTTTCATGGGACTAGCGGCCTACAATGAGCAGTTCTTC
CAISDSSFMGLAAYNEQFF
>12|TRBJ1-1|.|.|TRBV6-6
TGTGCCAGCGAAACAGGGTCCACTGAAGCTTTCTTT
CASETGSTEAFF
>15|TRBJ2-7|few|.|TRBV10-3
TGTGCCATCAGCGAACCCCGGGAGGGGGCAAACGAGCAGTACTTC
CAISEPREGANEQYF
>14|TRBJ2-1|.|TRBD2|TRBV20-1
TGCAGTGCAGACGGGGGGGCCGTGTTGAATGAGCAGTTCTTC
CSADGGAVLNEQFF
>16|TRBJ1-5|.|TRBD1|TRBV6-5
TGTGCCAGCAGTCTTAAACAGGGGATGGGCAATCAGCCCCAGCATTTT
CASSLKQGMGNQPQHF
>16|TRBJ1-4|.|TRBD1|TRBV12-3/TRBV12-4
TGTGCCAGCAGTTCCCCGACCGGGACAGGCCCTGAAAAACTGTTTTTT
CASSSPTGTGPEKLFF
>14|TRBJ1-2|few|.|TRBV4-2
TGTGCCAGCAGCCAATCAGGGGTCGGCTATGGCTACACCTTC
CASSQSGVGYGYTF
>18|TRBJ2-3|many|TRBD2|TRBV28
TGTGCCAGCAGTTTAGTGACAGGGACTAGCGGGTACCCAGATACGCAGTATTTT
CASSLVTGTSGYPDTQYF
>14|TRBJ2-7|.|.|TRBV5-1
TGCGCCAGCAGAGCAGGCACGACCCCCTACGAGCAGTACTTC
CASRAGTTPYEQYF
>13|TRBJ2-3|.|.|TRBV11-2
TGTGCCAGCAGAGGGCACCGCACAGATACGCAGTATTTT
CASRGHRTDTQYF
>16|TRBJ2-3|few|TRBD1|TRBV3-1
TGTGCCAGCAGCCTTACAAGTGGACAGGGGACAGATACGCAGTATTTT
CASSLTSGQGTDTQYF
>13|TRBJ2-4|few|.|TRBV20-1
TGCAGTGCTCCCCGGGACGGCAAAAACATTCAGTACTTC
CSAPRDGKNIQYF
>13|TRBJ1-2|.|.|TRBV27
TGTGCCAGCAGTTACGGTTTTAACTATGGCTACACCTTC
CASSYGFNYGYTF
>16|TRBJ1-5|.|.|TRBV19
TGTGCCAGTAGTTTCGATTCCAGGAGCGCCAATCAGCCCCAGCATTTT
CASSFDSRSANQPQHF
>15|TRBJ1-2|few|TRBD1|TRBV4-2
TGTGCCAGCAGCCAAGGGGACAGGGAGGCCTATGGCTACACCTTC
CASSQGDREAYGYTF
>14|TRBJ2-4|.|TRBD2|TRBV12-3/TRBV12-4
TGTGCCAGCAGTCCAGGACTAGCGACGGACAAGCAGTACTTC
CASSPGLATDKQYF
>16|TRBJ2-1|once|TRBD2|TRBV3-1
TGTGCCAGCAGTCAAATCCAGCGAGCGGGGGCTGATGAGCAGTTCTTC
CASSQIQRAGADEQFF
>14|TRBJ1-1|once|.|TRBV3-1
TGTGCCAGCAGCCAAGTTGGGGGGCAGAGTGAAGCTTTCTTT
CASSQVGGQSEAFF
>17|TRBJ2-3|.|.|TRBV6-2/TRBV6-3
TGTGCCAGCAGTTACTTCCTTAGCCGGAAAAGCACGGATACGCAGTATTTT
CASSYFLSRKSTDTQYF
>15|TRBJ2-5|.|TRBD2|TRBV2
TGTGCCAGCAGCCGGGAGGCAGCGAAGGTAGAGACCCAGTACTTC
CASSREAAKVETQYF
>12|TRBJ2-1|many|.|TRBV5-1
TGCGCCAGCAGCTTGGTGGGGTATGAGCAGTTCTTC
CASSLVGYEQFF
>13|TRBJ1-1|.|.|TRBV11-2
TGTGCCAGCGCCCCAAGGTTGAACACTGAAGCTTTCTTT
CASAPRLNTEAFF
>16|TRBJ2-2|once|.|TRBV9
TGTGCCAGCAGCGTCACCGGGACTGCGATTACCGGGGAGCTGTTTTTT
CASSVTGTAITGELFF
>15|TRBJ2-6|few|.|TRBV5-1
TGCGCCAGCAGTGTTTTCCTCTCTGGGGCCAACGTCCTGACTTTC
CASSVFLSGANVLTF
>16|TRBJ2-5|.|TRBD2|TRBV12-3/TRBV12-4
TGTGCCAGCAGCCTCGGACTAGCGCTCTACCAAGAGACCCAGTACTTC
CASSLGLALYQETQYF
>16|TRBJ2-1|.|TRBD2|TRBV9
TGTGCCAGCAGCCCCCCGACTAGCGGGTTCTACAATGAGCAGTTCTTC
CASSPPTSGFYNEQFF
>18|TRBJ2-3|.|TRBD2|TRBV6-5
TGTGCCAGCAGTTACTCGCGAAGGGGAGGGCATAGCACAGATACGCAGTATTTT
CASSYSRRGGHSTDTQYF
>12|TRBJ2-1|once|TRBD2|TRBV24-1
TGTGCCACCATGAGGACTAGCGGTGAGCAGTTCTTC
CATMRTSGEQFF